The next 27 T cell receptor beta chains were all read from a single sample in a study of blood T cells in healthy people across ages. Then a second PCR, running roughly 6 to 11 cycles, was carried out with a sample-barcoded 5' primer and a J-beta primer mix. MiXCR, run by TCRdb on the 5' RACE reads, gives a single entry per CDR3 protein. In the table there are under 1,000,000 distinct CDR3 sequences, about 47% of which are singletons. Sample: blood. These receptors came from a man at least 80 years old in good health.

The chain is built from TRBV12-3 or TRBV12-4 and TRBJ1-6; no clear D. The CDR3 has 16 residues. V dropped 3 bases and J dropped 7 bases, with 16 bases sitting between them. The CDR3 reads CASSFSVYPPNSPLHF. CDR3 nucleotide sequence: TGTGCCAGCAGTTTCTCGGTGTACCCTCCAAATTCACCCCTCCACTTT.

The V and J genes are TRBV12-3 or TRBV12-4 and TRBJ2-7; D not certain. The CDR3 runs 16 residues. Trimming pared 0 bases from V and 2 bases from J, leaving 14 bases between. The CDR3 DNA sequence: TGTGCCAGCAGTTTAGCGCTGGCGGACGGAACCTACGAGCAGTACTTC. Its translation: CASSLALADGTYEQYF.

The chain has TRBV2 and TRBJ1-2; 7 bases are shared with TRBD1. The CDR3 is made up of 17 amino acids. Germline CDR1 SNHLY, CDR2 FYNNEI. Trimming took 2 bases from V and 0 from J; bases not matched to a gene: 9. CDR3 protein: CASSERDSPATNYGYTF. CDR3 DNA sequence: TGTGCCAGCAGTGAACGGGACAGCCCTGCGACTAACTATGGCTACACCTTC.

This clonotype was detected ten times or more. The CDR3 here is CASSSTSGSREQYF. The DNA of the CDR3 is TGTGCCAGCAGCTCCACTAGCGGGAGTCGCGAGCAGTACTTC. The chain uses TRBV7-8 and TRBJ2-7, with 11 nucleotides matching TRBD2. V lost 4 bases and J lost 6; bases outside the gene matches: 5. CDR1 is SGHVS and CDR2 is FQNEAQ in the germline V gene. This CDR3 spans 14 amino acids.

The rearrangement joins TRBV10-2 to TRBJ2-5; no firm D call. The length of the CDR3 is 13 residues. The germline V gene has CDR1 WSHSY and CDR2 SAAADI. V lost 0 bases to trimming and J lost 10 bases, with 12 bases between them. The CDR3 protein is CASSESGLAIQYF. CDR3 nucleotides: TGCGCCAGCAGTGAGTCGGGATTGGCCATCCAGTACTTC.

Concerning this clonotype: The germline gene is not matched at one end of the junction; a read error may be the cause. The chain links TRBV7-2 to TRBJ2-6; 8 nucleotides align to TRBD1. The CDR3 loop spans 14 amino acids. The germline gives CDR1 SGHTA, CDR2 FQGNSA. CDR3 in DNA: TGTGCCAGCACACTTTACAGGGGGGCCAACATCCTGACTTTC. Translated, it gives CASTLYRGANILTF.

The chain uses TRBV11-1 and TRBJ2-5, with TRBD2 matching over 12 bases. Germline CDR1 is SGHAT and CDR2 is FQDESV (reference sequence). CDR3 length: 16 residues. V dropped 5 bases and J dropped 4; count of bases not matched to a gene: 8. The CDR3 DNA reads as TGTGCCAGCAGCCGTATACTAGCGGGAGGTTCAGAGACCCAGTACTTC. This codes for CASSRILAGGSETQYF.

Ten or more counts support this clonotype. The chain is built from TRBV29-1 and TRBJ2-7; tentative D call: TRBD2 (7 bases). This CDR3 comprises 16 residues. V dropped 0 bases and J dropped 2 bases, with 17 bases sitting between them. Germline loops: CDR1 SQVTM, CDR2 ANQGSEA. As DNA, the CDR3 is TGCAGCGTTGAAGAAAGGGGGGGAACTTTGGCCTACGAGCAGTACTTC. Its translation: CSVEERGGTLAYEQYF.

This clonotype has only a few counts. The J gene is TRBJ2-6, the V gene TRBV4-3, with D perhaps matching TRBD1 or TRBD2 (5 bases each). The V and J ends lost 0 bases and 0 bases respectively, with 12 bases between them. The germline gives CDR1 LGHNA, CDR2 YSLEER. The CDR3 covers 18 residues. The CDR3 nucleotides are TGCGCCAGCAGCCAAGAAGAGGGGAGCTTCTCTGGGGCCAACGTCCTGACTTTC. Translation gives CASSQEEGSFSGANVLTF.

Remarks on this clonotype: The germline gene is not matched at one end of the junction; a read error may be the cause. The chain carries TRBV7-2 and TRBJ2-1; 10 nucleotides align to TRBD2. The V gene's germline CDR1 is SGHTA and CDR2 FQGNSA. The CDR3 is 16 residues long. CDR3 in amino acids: CAGSSLLAGVGNEQFF. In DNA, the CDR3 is TGTGCCGGCAGCTCCCTCCTAGCGGGAGTCGGCAATGAGCAGTTCTTC.

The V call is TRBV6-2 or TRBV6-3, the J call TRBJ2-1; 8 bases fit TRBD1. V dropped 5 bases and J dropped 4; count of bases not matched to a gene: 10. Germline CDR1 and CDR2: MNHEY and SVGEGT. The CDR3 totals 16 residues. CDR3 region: CASSTRRQGRYNEQFF. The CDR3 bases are TGTGCCAGCAGTACCCGACGACAGGGGAGGTACAATGAGCAGTTCTTC.

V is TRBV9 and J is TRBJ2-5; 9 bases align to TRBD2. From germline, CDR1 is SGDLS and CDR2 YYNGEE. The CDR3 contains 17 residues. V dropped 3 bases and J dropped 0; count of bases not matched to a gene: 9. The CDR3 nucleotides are TGTGCCAGCAGCGCCAAAACTAGCGGGCCGTACCAAGAGACCCAGTACTTC. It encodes CASSAKTSGPYQETQYF.

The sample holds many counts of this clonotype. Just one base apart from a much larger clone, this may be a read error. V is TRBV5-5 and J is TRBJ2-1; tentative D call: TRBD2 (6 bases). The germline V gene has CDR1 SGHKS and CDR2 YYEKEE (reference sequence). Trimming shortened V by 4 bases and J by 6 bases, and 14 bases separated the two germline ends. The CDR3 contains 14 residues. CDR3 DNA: TGTGCCAGCAGCGTGGGAGGTGCGATCAATGAGCAGTTCTTC. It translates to CASSVGGAINEQFF. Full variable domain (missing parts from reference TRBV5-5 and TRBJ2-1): DAGVTQSPTHLIKTRGQQVTLRCSPISGHKSVSWYQQVLGQGPQFIFQYYEKEERGRGNFPDRFSARQFPNYSSELNVNALLLGDSALYLCASSVGGAINEQFFGPGTRLTVL.

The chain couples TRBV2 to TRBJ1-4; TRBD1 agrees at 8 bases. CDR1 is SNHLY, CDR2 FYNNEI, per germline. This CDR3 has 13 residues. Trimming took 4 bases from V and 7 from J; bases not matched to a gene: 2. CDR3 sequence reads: CASSGTGIEKLFF. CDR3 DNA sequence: TGTGCCAGCAGTGGGACAGGGATTGAAAAACTGTTTTTT.

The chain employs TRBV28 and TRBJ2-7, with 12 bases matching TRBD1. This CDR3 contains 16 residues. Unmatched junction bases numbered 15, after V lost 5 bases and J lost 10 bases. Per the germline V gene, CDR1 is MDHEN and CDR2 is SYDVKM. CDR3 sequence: CASSGIGTGGGEAQYF. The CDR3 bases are TGTGCCAGCAGTGGGATTGGGACAGGGGGCGGTGAGGCCCAGTACTTC.

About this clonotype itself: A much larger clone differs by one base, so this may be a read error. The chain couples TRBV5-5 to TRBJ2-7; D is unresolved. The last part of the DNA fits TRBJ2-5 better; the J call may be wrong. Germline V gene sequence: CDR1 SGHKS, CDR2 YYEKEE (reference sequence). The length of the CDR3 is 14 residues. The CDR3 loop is CVSSLTRTQETQYF. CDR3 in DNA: TGTGTCAGCAGCTTAACCAGGACGCAAGAGACCCAGTACTTC.

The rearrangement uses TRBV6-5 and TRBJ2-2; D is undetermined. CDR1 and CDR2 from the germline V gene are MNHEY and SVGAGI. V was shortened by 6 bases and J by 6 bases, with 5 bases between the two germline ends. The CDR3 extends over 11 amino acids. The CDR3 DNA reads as TGTGCCAGCAGGGGGTCCGGGGAGCTGTTTTTT. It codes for CASRGSGELFF.

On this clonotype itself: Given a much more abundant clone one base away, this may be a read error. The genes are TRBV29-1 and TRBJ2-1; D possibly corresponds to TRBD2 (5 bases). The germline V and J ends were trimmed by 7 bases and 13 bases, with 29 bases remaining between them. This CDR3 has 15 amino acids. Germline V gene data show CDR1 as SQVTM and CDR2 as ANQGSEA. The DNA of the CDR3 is TGCAGCGCGGCTGATTGGACGATAGGAGGAGAGACCCAGTTCTTC. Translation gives CSAADWTIGGETQFF.

As DNA, the CDR3 is TGTGCCAGCAGCTCACTGACGGGAGGGCCTGTCTATGAGCAGTTCTTC. Amino acids: CASSSLTGGPVYEQFF. The V call is TRBV11-2, the J call TRBJ2-1; 8 bases map to TRBD2. There are 16 residues in the CDR3. Looked up from germline, CDR1 is SGHAT and CDR2 is FQNNGV. Losses at the gene ends were 4 bases for V and 8 bases for J; bases not matched to a gene: 13.

The CDR3 region has the DNA TGTGCCAGCAGTGAATATGCAGGGACTAACACCGGGGAGCTGTTTTTT. Amino acids: CASSEYAGTNTGELFF. The chain is built from TRBV25-1 and TRBJ2-2; weak D call: TRBD2 (6 bases). This CDR3 comprises 16 residues. V was cut by 0 bases and J by 2 bases, with 10 bases left in between. Germline V gene sequence: CDR1 MGHDK, CDR2 SYGVNS.

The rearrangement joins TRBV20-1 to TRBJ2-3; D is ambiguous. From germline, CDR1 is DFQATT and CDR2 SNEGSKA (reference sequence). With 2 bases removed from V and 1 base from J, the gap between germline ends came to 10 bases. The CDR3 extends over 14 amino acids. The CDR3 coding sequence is TGCAGTGCTAGACACGGTAGACGCACAGATACGCAGTATTTT. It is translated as CSARHGRRTDTQYF.

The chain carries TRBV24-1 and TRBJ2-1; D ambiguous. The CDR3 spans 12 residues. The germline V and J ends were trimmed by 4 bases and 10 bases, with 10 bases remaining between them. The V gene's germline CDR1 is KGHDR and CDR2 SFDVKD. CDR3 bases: TGTGCCACCAGTGACCCCGGCATGGAGCAGTTCTTC. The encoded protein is CATSDPGMEQFF.

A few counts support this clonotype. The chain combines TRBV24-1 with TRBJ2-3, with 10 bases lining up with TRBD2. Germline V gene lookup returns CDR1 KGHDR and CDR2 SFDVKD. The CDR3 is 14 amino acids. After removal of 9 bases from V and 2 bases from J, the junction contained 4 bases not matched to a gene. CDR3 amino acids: CATAGLADTDTQYF. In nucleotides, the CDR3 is TGTGCCACCGCAGGACTAGCGGACACAGATACGCAGTATTTT.

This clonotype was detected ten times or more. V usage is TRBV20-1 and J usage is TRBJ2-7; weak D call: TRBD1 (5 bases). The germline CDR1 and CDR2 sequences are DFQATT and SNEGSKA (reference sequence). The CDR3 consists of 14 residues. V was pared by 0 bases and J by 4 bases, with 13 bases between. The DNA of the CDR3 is TGCAGTGCTAGAGATCCCCAGGGTGGTTACGAGCAGTACTTC. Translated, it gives CSARDPQGGYEQYF.

Here the CDR3 reads CATQRAGGSKNIQYF. The CDR3 DNA reads TGTGCCACCCAGAGGGCGGGAGGGTCCAAAAACATTCAGTACTTC. The chain is built from TRBV27 and TRBJ2-4; TRBD2 matches 9 bases. The CDR3 spans 15 residues. Germline CDR1 MNHEY, CDR2 SMNVEV (reference sequence). Trimming took 10 bases from V and 2 from J; bases not matched to a gene: 9.

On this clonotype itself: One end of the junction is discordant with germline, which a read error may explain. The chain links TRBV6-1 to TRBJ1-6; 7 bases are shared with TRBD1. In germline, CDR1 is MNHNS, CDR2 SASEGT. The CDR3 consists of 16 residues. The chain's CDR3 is CTSIPPGQSYNSPLHF. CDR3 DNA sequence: TGTACCAGCATCCCACCGGGACAGAGCTATAATTCACCCCTCCACTTT.

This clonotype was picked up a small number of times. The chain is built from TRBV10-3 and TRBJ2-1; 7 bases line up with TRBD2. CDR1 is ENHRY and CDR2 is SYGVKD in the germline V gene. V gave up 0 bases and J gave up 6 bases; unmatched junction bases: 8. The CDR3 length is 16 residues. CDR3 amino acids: CAISESGAGVRNEQFF. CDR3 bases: TGTGCCATCAGTGAGTCGGGTGCGGGAGTGCGCAATGAGCAGTTCTTC.